One and the same sample provided the 29 T cell receptor beta chains below, sequenced in a study of OX40 agonist ivuxolimab in advanced cancers. Clones were sequenced by immunoSEQ multiplex PCR, and TCRdb holds only the in-frame ones, with some missing. The sample holds fewer than 55,000 clones; 80% to 85% are singletons and the top ten take less than 25%. The source was CD4+ or CD8+ T cells sorted from blood, collected in a trial of the OX40 agonist ivuxolimab. The receptor set was obtained from an adult with an advanced solid tumor such as melanoma, head and neck, liver or kidney cancer.

The chain uses TRBV30 and TRBJ2-1, with 7 nucleotides matching TRBD1. The CDR3 is 13 amino acids. The germline V gene encodes CDR1 GTSNPN and CDR2 SVGIG (reference sequence). Trimming at V came to 0 bases and at J to 12 bases, leaving 8 bases not matched to a gene. CDR3 loop: CAWSVLDRSPQFF. The CDR3 DNA sequence: TGTGCCTGGAGTGTACTGGACAGGAGTCCGCAGTTCTTC.

The chain links TRBV4-3 to TRBJ1-6, with unresolved D. Per germline, CDR1 LGHNA and CDR2 YSLEER. V was pared by 0 bases and J by 9 bases, with 9 bases between. The CDR3 is 14 amino acids. CDR3 in DNA: TGCGCCAGCAGCCAAGATGTGGCATTTTCACCCCTCCACTTT. Its translation: CASSQDVAFSPLHF.

The J gene is TRBJ2-1, the V gene TRBV9; D is unclear. The CDR3 contains 18 residues. Germline CDR1 reads SGDLS; CDR2 reads YYNGEE. V was clipped by 3 bases and J by 0 bases, with 19 bases between them. CDR3 region: CASSGTPGVGYSYNEQFF. The CDR3 coding sequence is TGTGCCAGCAGCGGTACCCCGGGTGTGGGGTACTCCTACAATGAGCAGTTCTTC.

The chain links TRBV5-4 to TRBJ1-1, with a weak D call TRBD1 (5 bases). Between the trimmed V and J ends, which lost 1 base and 5 bases, there was a span of 9 bases. This CDR3 has 13 residues. Germline V gene sequence: CDR1 SGHNT, CDR2 YYREEE (reference sequence). This CDR3 reads CASSLSKGTEAFF. In nucleotides, the CDR3 is TGTGCCAGCAGCTTGAGTAAGGGGACTGAAGCTTTCTTT.

This chain connects TRBV7-9 to TRBJ2-2; D is uncertain. The CDR3 contains 12 residues. The germline V gene encodes CDR1 SEHNR and CDR2 FQNEAQ (reference sequence). V gave up 5 bases and J gave up 5 bases, with 6 bases separating them. CDR3 nucleotide sequence: TGTGCCAGCAGCGAATCAACCGGGGAGCTGTTTTTT. It yields the protein CASSESTGELFF. Full variable domain (rest looked up from reference TRBV7-9 and TRBJ2-2): DTGVSQNPRHKITKRGQNVTFRCDPISEHNRLYWYRQTLGQGPEFLTYFQNEAQLEKSRLLSDRFSAERPKGSFSTLEIQRTEQGDSAMYLCASSESTGELFFGEGSRLTVL.

As concerns this clone: At one boundary the junction diverges from the germline segment, which might be a read error. CDR3: CASSLQSGWAQYF. The CDR3 DNA is TGTGCTAGCAGCTTGCAGTCCGGTTGGGCCCAGTACTTC. The V and J genes are TRBV7-7 and TRBJ2-5, with no clear D. The CDR3 covers 13 residues. Germline V gives CDR1 SSHAT, CDR2 FNYEAQ (reference sequence).

The chain uses TRBV30 and TRBJ1-2; TRBD1 matches 7 bases. Germline-derived CDR1 and CDR2 are GTSNPN and SVGIG (reference sequence). There are 10 residues in the CDR3. The CDR3 DNA sequence: TGTGCTGGCAGGGGGGTTGGCTACACCTTC. It is translated as CAGRGVGYTF.

The V call is TRBV10-3, the J call TRBJ1-1; no firm D call. The CDR3 contains 14 residues. Per the germline V gene, CDR1 is ENHRY and CDR2 is SYGVKD. V lost 4 bases and J 1 base, leaving 10 bases between the germline ends. This CDR3 is CAISAPDGNTEAFF. The DNA for the CDR3 is TGTGCCATCAGTGCCCCGGACGGGAACACTGAAGCTTTCTTT.

CDR3 loop: CASSLKPRLGFVNEQFF. The CDR3 DNA reads as TGTGCCAGCAGCTTAAAGCCCCGACTAGGTTTCGTCAATGAGCAGTTCTTC. J is TRBJ2-1 and V is TRBV7-3; possible D gene TRBD2, 6 bases. Deletions cut 1 base from V and 6 bases from J, with 19 bases between. Germline CDR1 reads SGHTA; CDR2 reads FQGTGA. The CDR3 has 17 amino acids.

This clone was detected only a few times. The chain carries TRBV12-5 and TRBJ2-5; possibly TRBD1 or TRBD2 for D (5 bases each). Germline V gene data show CDR1 as LGHNT and CDR2 as FRNRAP. V shed 7 bases and J shed 2 bases, with 20 bases lying between them. The CDR3 sequence is 16 residues long. The CDR3 sequence: CASESKEGRIQETQYF. In DNA form, the CDR3 reads TGTGCTAGTGAGTCAAAAGAGGGGAGAATTCAAGAGACCCAGTACTTC.

In this sample, this clone turned up once. This chain uses TRBV19 with TRBJ1-5; D is unclear. V shed 6 bases and J shed 1 base, with 13 bases lying between them. This CDR3 contains 15 residues. Germline lookup yields CDR1 LNHDA and CDR2 SQIVND (reference sequence). CDR3 bases: TGTGCCAGTAGCTTAGGGTGGCAGAGCAATCAGCCCCAGCATTTT. Translated, it gives CASSLGWQSNQPQHF.

The rearrangement links TRBV7-2 to TRBJ2-7; no definite D call. Germline V gene sequence: CDR1 SGHTA, CDR2 FQGNSA. V lost 4 bases and J lost 2, with 6 bases in between. This CDR3 region has 12 residues. The CDR3 region is CASSSITYEQYF. Here the CDR3 DNA reads TGTGCCAGCAGCTCGATCACCTACGAGCAGTACTTC.

This clone was seen a few times. V and J are TRBV30 and TRBJ1-1; D gene uncertain. Per germline, CDR1 GTSNPN and CDR2 SVGIG (reference sequence). Trimming pared 0 bases from V and 4 bases from J, leaving 9 bases between. The CDR3 totals 13 residues. CDR3 DNA sequence: TGTGCCTGGAGTGTAACCAGGCTCACTGAAGCTTTCTTT. Translating it yields CAWSVTRLTEAFF.

The V call is TRBV9, the J call TRBJ1-5; D ambiguous. The CDR3 sequence is 15 residues long. The V gene's germline CDR1 is SGDLS and CDR2 YYNGEE. V lost 0 bases and J lost 2, with 9 bases in between. This CDR3 reads CASSVGPLGNQPQHF. CDR3 DNA: TGTGCCAGCAGCGTAGGCCCTCTCGGCAATCAGCCCCAGCATTTT.

The chain recombines TRBV7-6 with TRBJ1-1; no clear D gene. The germline V and J ends were trimmed by 3 bases and 8 bases, with 13 bases remaining between them. This CDR3 region has 13 residues. Germline-derived CDR1 and CDR2 are SGHVS and FNYEAQ. The CDR3 sequence is CASSLEINSEAFF. CDR3 coding DNA: TGTGCCAGCAGCTTGGAGATAAATTCCGAAGCTTTCTTT.

The J gene is TRBJ2-7, the V gene TRBV30; the D is unclear. The CDR3 runs 13 residues. V was pared by 3 bases and J by 0 bases, with 9 bases between. Germline values: CDR1 GTSNPN, CDR2 SVGIG (reference sequence). The CDR3 protein is CAWRAVSSYEQYF. For the CDR3, the DNA is TGTGCCTGGAGGGCGGTAAGCTCCTACGAGCAGTACTTC. The full variable domain, with the rest looked up from reference TRBV30 and TRBJ2-7, is SQTIHQWPATLVQPVGSPLSLECTVEGTSNPNLYWYRQAAGRGLQLLFYSVGIGQISSEVPQNLSASRPQDRQFILSSKKLLLSDSGFYLCAWRAVSSYEQYFGPGTRLTVT.

The chain joins TRBV5-4 to TRBJ1-1, with 7 bases aligning to TRBD1. The CDR3 covers 14 residues. With 3 bases clipped from V and 7 bases from J, the junction kept 9 bases outside the gene matches. The germline V gene encodes CDR1 SGHNT and CDR2 YYREEE (reference sequence). The CDR3 bases are TGTGCCAGCAGCTCGGCCCCGTCAGGGGGTGAAGCTTTCTTT. The encoded protein is CASSSAPSGGEAFF.

The V and J genes are TRBV19 and TRBJ1-1, with 9 bases aligning to TRBD1. Germline-derived CDR1 and CDR2 are LNHDA and SQIVND (reference sequence). V shed 5 bases and J 4 bases; nucleotides not matched to a gene: 11. The CDR3 contains 16 residues. The CDR3 DNA follows: TGTGCCAGTAGTTTTTCCGGGACAGGGCGGGGCACTGAAGCTTTCTTT. Amino acids: CASSFSGTGRGTEAFF.

In this sample, this clone turned up a few times. This sequence joins TRBV27 and TRBJ2-7, with a weak D call TRBD2 (6 bases). V shed 11 bases and J shed 3 bases, with 17 bases lying between them. CDR3 size: 13 residues. From germline, CDR1 is MNHEY and CDR2 SMNVEV (reference sequence). CDR3 in amino acids: CAVGLGPVYEQYF. The CDR3 DNA sequence: TGTGCCGTGGGACTGGGCCCAGTCTACGAGCAGTACTTC.

The rearrangement uses TRBV5-4 and TRBJ1-6; D is ambiguous. Trimming cost V 4 bases and J 8 bases, with 19 bases left between them. Germline V gene sequence: CDR1 SGHNT, CDR2 YYREEE (reference sequence). The CDR3 length is 16 residues. The CDR3 spells CASSLTLTQLDSPLHF. The CDR3 DNA follows: TGTGCCAGCAGCCTTACGTTGACCCAACTGGATTCACCCCTCCACTTT.

In DNA form, the CDR3 reads TGTGCCACCAGCAAAGGTGCAGCGGGAGAGGGCAATGAGCAGTTCTTC. This translates into CATSKGAAGEGNEQFF. The chain recombines TRBV15 with TRBJ2-1; TRBD2 matches at 8 bases. The J segment lost 6 bases and the V segment lost 4 bases, leaving 11 bases of the junction unmatched. The CDR3 has 16 amino acids. The germline V gene has CDR1 LNHNV and CDR2 YYDKDF (reference sequence). The whole variable domain, filled in from reference TRBV15 and TRBJ2-1, reads DAMVIQNPRYQVTQFGKPVTLSCSQTLNHNVMYWYQQKSSQAPKLLFHYYDKDFNNEADTPDNFQSRRPNTSFCFLDIRSPGLGDTAMYLCATSKGAAGEGNEQFFGPGTRLTVL.

This chain links TRBV28 with TRBJ1-5, with 7 nucleotides matching TRBD1. The V segment lost 7 bases and the J segment 4 bases; nucleotides outside the gene matches: 7. The CDR3 spans 14 residues. Germline values: CDR1 MDHEN, CDR2 SYDVKM. DNA for the CDR3: TGTGCCAGCATCTGGACAGGAATTAATCAGCCCCAGCATTTT. Encoded protein: CASIWTGINQPQHF.

The chain recombines TRBV11-1 with TRBJ1-2; weak D call: TRBD1 (6 bases). Trimming stripped 4 bases from V and 3 bases from J, with 12 bases between. The CDR3 sequence is 14 residues long. Germline lookup yields CDR1 SGHAT and CDR2 FQDESV (reference sequence). CDR3 sequence reads: CASSSTQGDYGYTF. CDR3 DNA: TGTGCCAGCAGCTCTACACAGGGTGACTATGGCTACACCTTC.

The genes are TRBV4-1 and TRBJ1-5, with a weak D call TRBD1 (5 bases). V was shortened by 4 bases and J by 7 bases, with 11 bases between the two germline ends. CDR3 length equals 13 residues. The germline V gene encodes CDR1 MGHRA and CDR2 YSYEKL. As DNA, the CDR3 is TGCGCCAGCAGCCTGGACATATGGCAGCCCCAGCATTTT. This gives the protein CASSLDIWQPQHF.

V is TRBV5-4 and J is TRBJ1-1; D is possibly TRBD1 (6 bases). V shed 2 bases and J shed 4 bases, with 9 bases lying between them. This CDR3 region has 13 residues. Germline V gene data show CDR1 as SGHNT and CDR2 as YYREEE (reference sequence). CDR3 sequence: CASSFGQITEAFF. The CDR3 DNA is TGTGCCAGCAGCTTTGGACAGATCACTGAAGCTTTCTTT.

The chain joins TRBV5-1 to TRBJ2-3; D is unresolved. Trimming removed 0 bases at V and 0 bases at J, with 8 bases between. The CDR3 is made up of 15 amino acids. Germline V lookup: CDR1 SGHRS, CDR2 YFSETQ. The CDR3 bases are TGCGCCAGCAGCTTGGAGGCCCCTAGCACAGATACGCAGTATTTT. Translated, it gives CASSLEAPSTDTQYF.

V and J are TRBV4-2 and TRBJ1-1, with TRBD1 matching 12 bases. Per the germline V gene, CDR1 is LGHNA and CDR2 is YNFKEQ. V lost 9 bases to trimming and J lost 0 bases; unmatched junction nucleotides: 14. The CDR3 extends over 18 amino acids. CDR3 sequence (DNA): TGTGCCAGACCGACTGGGACAGGGGGCGGGTGCGTGAACACTGAAGCTTTCTTT. The encoded protein is CARPTGTGGGCVNTEAFF.

In this sample, this clone turned up many times. The V call is TRBV6-5, the J call TRBJ1-1, with no clear D. Deletions cut 5 bases from V and 7 bases from J, with 11 bases between. CDR1 is MNHEY, CDR2 SVGAGI, per germline. The CDR3 spans 12 residues. Here the CDR3 DNA reads TGTGCCAGCAGTACGGTAGGAATTGAAGCTTTCTTT. Protein sequence: CASSTVGIEAFF.

The chain carries TRBV7-8 and TRBJ1-2; 10 bases map to TRBD1. V trimming: 1 base; J trimming: 10 bases; junction bases outside the gene matches: 9. The V gene's germline CDR1 is SGHVS and CDR2 FQNEAQ. This CDR3 region has 15 residues. The chain's CDR3 is CASSLVGTGAFDYTF. DNA for the CDR3: TGTGCCAGCAGCTTAGTCGGGACAGGGGCTTTTGACTACACCTTC.